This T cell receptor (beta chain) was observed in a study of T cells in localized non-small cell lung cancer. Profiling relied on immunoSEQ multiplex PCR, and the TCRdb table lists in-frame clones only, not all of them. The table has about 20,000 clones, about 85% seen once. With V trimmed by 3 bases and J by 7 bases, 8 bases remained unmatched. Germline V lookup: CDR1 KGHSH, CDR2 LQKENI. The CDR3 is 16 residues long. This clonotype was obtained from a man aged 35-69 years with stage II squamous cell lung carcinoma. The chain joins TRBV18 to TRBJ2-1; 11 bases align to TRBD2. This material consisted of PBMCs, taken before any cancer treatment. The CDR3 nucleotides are TGTGCCAGCTCACCGACTAGCGGGGACCAGAGGAATGAGCAGTTCTTC. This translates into CASSPTSGDQRNEQFF. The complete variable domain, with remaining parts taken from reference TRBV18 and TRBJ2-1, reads NAGVMQNPRHLVRRRGQEARLRCSPMKGHSHVYWYRQLPEEGLKFMVYLQKENIIDESGMPKERFSAEFPKEGPSILRIQQVVRGDSAAYFCASSPTSGDQRNEQFFGPGTRLTVL.